Below are 21 T cell receptor beta chains sequenced from a single sample in a study of beta chain features in type 1 diabetes. These TCRs' antigens remain unknown. The sequenced template was cDNA made from the entire isolated RNA. This table comes from immunoSEQ multiplex PCR, and its TCRdb copy is limited to in-frame clones, with some not included. The sample holds over 150,000 clones, around 8.4% seen once. The study, taken as a whole, reports: Moderately but significantly shorter TCRB CDR3s were found in Type 1 diabetes patients in all four CD4+ subsets.

Sequencing used central memory CD4+ T cells from blood. All receptors derive from a woman aged 18-29 years with type 1 diabetes.

This clone was seen only a few times. The rearrangement joins TRBV7-9 to TRBJ2-1; perhaps TRBD2 as D (6 bases). V lost 5 bases, J lost 15 bases, and 20 bases lay in between. The CDR3 loop spans 13 amino acids. Germline V CDR1 and CDR2: SEHNR, FQNEAQ (reference sequence). CDR3: CASSLTVGGRLFF. The DNA for the CDR3 is TGTGCCAGCAGCCTCACGGTGGGAGGTCGTCTGTTCTTC.

The chain joins TRBV15 to TRBJ1-5, with D unresolved. Between the trimmed V and J ends, which lost 1 base and 4 bases, there was a span of 5 bases. This CDR3 comprises 13 residues. From germline, CDR1 is LNHNV and CDR2 YYDKDF (reference sequence). The CDR3 loop reads CATSRGANQPQHF. Written as DNA, the CDR3 is TGTGCCACCAGCAGAGGTGCGAATCAGCCCCAGCATTTT.

V gene TRBV7-9 combines with J gene TRBJ1-2; a possible D gene is TRBD1 (5 bases). Trimming stripped 3 bases from V and 2 bases from J, with 13 bases between. The CDR3 extends over 15 amino acids. In germline, CDR1 is SEHNR, CDR2 FQNEAQ (reference sequence). For the CDR3, the DNA is TGTGCCAGCAGCTTTACAGGACGGGTCAACTATGGCTACACCTTC. It translates to CASSFTGRVNYGYTF.

J is TRBJ1-3 and V is TRBV10-3; D possibly corresponds to TRBD1 (6 bases). Trimming cost V 2 bases and J 9 bases, with 14 bases left between them. The V gene's germline CDR1 is ENHRY and CDR2 SYGVKD. CDR3 length: 14 residues. The CDR3 sequence is CAISETTGLPTIYF. The CDR3 DNA sequence: TGTGCCATCAGTGAGACGACAGGACTTCCCACCATATATTTT.

Many counts were recorded for this clone. This chain joins TRBV6-1 and TRBJ2-2; 7 nucleotides agree with TRBD1. The length of the CDR3 is 13 residues. Germline lookup yields CDR1 MNHNS and CDR2 SASEGT. The V gene end was trimmed by 6 bases and the J gene end by 5 bases; junction bases not matched to a gene: 3. The CDR3 protein is CASSETGTGELFF. The CDR3 nucleotides read TGTGCCAGCAGCGAGACAGGGACCGGGGAGCTGTTTTTT.

This sequence joins TRBV5-1 and TRBJ2-3; 7 nucleotides align to TRBD1. The V gene end was trimmed by 0 bases and the J gene end by 2 bases; junction bases not matched to a gene: 6. Germline lookup yields CDR1 SGHRS and CDR2 YFSETQ. The CDR3 has 16 residues. CDR3: CASSLAEGAVTDTQYF. CDR3 sequence (DNA): TGCGCCAGCAGCTTGGCCGAGGGGGCAGTCACAGATACGCAGTATTTT.

The sample holds a few counts of this clone. The J gene is TRBJ1-2, the V gene TRBV7-2; D is perhaps TRBD1 (5 bases). Trimming removed 3 bases at V and 6 bases at J, with 14 bases between. Germline V lookup: CDR1 SGHTA, CDR2 FQGNSA. The CDR3 extends over 14 amino acids. The CDR3 protein is CASSFKRDVDGYTF. DNA of the CDR3: TGTGCCAGCAGCTTCAAGCGGGACGTGGATGGCTACACCTTC.

The CDR3 is CASSTPSTAYNEQFF. For the CDR3, the DNA is TGTGCCAGTAGTACCCCCTCCACAGCCTACAATGAGCAGTTCTTC. The chain joins TRBV19 to TRBJ2-1; D call uncertain. Trimming pared 4 bases from V and 2 bases from J, leaving 12 bases between. CDR1 is LNHDA, CDR2 SQIVND, per germline (reference sequence). There are 15 residues in the CDR3.

The rearrangement links TRBV13 to TRBJ2-7, with D possibly TRBD1 on 6 matching bases. Germline CDR1 is PRHDT and CDR2 is FYEKMQ (reference sequence). With 2 bases removed from V and 7 bases from J, the gap between germline ends came to 12 bases. The length of the CDR3 is 13 residues. The CDR3 loop is CASSLRGSWEQYF. For the CDR3, the DNA is TGTGCCAGCAGCTTAAGGGGGTCTTGGGAGCAGTACTTC.

The chain uses TRBV2 and TRBJ1-2; unclear D gene. The CDR3 extends over 14 amino acids. Germline V gene lookup returns CDR1 SNHLY and CDR2 FYNNEI. V lost 1 base and J lost 4, with 10 bases in between. The CDR3 here is CASSEDRYFYGYTF. The CDR3 nucleotides are TGTGCCAGCAGTGAAGACAGATACTTCTATGGCTACACCTTC.

This clone was observed a few times. A junction end diverges from the germline sequence, so it may reflect a read error. The CDR3 nucleotides are TGTGCCGGGAGTTTACAGACAGATACGCAGTATTTT. Translated, it gives CAGSLQTDTQYF. The genes are TRBV30 and TRBJ2-3, with a possible D match to TRBD2 (5 bases). CDR3 length: 12 residues. CDR1 GTSNPN and CDR2 SVGIG come from the germline V gene (reference sequence).

The chain uses TRBV29-1 and TRBJ1-1, with D unclear. V lost 7 bases and J 0 bases, leaving 15 bases between the germline ends. The CDR3 runs 14 residues. Germline values: CDR1 SQVTM, CDR2 ANQGSEA. CDR3 sequence reads: CSAHDSSMNTEAFF. The CDR3 coding sequence is TGCAGCGCCCATGACTCCTCCATGAACACTGAAGCTTTCTTT. The full variable domain, completed using reference TRBV29-1 and TRBJ1-1, is SAVISQKPSRDICQRGTSLTIQCQVDSQVTMMFWYRQQPGQSLTLIATANQGSEATYESGFVIDKFPISRPNLTFSTLTVSNMSPEDSSIYLCSAHDSSMNTEAFFGQGTRLTVV.

The sample holds a few counts of this clone. The V and J genes are TRBV29-1 and TRBJ2-2; 8 bases fit TRBD1. CDR1 and CDR2 from the germline V gene are SQVTM and ANQGSEA. Trimming removed 5 bases from V and 5 bases from J; junction bases left unmatched: 10. This CDR3 spans 15 amino acids. CDR3 nucleotides: TGCAGCGTTTGGGAGACAGGGGTTGTAACCGGGGAGCTGTTTTTT. As protein: CSVWETGVVTGELFF.

V is TRBV5-4 and J is TRBJ2-5; 13 nucleotides align to TRBD2. This CDR3 spans 16 amino acids. J lost 2 bases, V lost 4 bases, and 5 bases had no gene match. From germline, CDR1 is SGHNT and CDR2 YYREEE (reference sequence). CDR3: CASSIRLAGGQETQYF. DNA for the CDR3: TGTGCCAGCAGCATTCGACTAGCGGGGGGTCAAGAGACCCAGTACTTC.

A few counts support this clone. The rearrangement joins TRBV7-2 to TRBJ1-5, with 7 bases aligning to TRBD1. This CDR3 region has 13 residues. The germline CDR1 and CDR2 sequences are SGHTA and FQGNSA. The V gene end was trimmed by 4 bases and the J gene end by 6 bases; junction bases not matched to a gene: 3. CDR3 in amino acids: CASSSRGSQPQHF. CDR3 DNA: TGTGCCAGCAGCTCCAGGGGGAGTCAGCCCCAGCATTTT. The variable domain in full, completed from reference TRBV7-2 and TRBJ1-5, reads GAGVSQSPSNKVTEKGKDVELRCDPISGHTALYWYRQSLGQGLEFLIYFQGNSAPDKSGLPSDRFSAERTGGSVSTLTIQRTQQEDSAVYLCASSSRGSQPQHFGDGTRLSIL.

This chain links TRBV21-1 with TRBJ2-5; the table's D call TRBD2 went unverified against the DNA. TRBV21-1 is termed a pseudogene. The CDR3 runs to 12 residues. CDR3 loop: CASVGEEETQYF. The CDR3 DNA is TGTGCCAGCGTGGGGGAGGAAGAGACCCAGTACTTC.

CDR3 nucleotides: TGTGCCAGCAGTCTGGGCCTTTCTTACTATGGCTACACCTTC. This codes for CASSLGLSYYGYTF. V gene TRBV28 combines with J gene TRBJ1-2; D ambiguous. The germline V gene has CDR1 MDHEN and CDR2 SYDVKM. This CDR3 is 14 amino acids long. Trimming pared 5 bases from V and 3 bases from J, leaving 13 bases between.

This clone was seen ten or more times. The V and J genes are TRBV30 and TRBJ1-4; no clear D. The CDR3 sequence is 12 residues long. The V and J ends lost 2 bases and 8 bases respectively, with 9 bases between them. CDR1 is GTSNPN, CDR2 SVGIG, per germline (reference sequence). The CDR3 DNA reads as TGTGCCTGGAGTAACCTGCGGGAAAAACTGTTTTTT. This encodes CAWSNLREKLFF.

The chain links TRBV4-3 to TRBJ2-1, with TRBD2 identical over 7 bases. The CDR3 runs to 18 residues. Germline assignment: CDR1 LGHNA and CDR2 YSLEER. With 1 base clipped from V and 9 bases from J, the junction kept 18 bases outside the gene matches. For the CDR3, the DNA is TGCGCCAGCAGCCAAGGGGGTTGGTTGTCGCGGGAGTCGGGTGAGCAGTTCTTC. Protein: CASSQGGWLSRESGEQFF.

This chain joins TRBV4-2 and TRBJ1-2; TRBD1 matches 7 bases. The V segment lost 0 bases and the J segment 5 bases; nucleotides outside the gene matches: 6. The CDR3 is made up of 15 amino acids. Germline V CDR1 and CDR2: LGHNA, YNFKEQ. The CDR3 nucleotides are TGTGCCAGCAGCCAAGAAGGGACAGTTGGTTATGGCTACACCTTC. Translation: CASSQEGTVGYGYTF.

V gene TRBV28 combines with J gene TRBJ1-2, with D perhaps TRBD1 (6 bases). The CDR3 has 15 residues. The V and J ends lost 8 bases and 2 bases respectively, with 18 bases between them. Germline CDR1 is MDHEN and CDR2 is SYDVKM. CDR3 DNA: TGTGCCAGCGAAATGGGGGGGGCGGGGAACTATGGCTACACCTTC. This sequence encodes CASEMGGAGNYGYTF.